This TCR beta chain was retrieved from a study of vaccination and CD4 T cells after COVID-19. Overall study context: Once diagnosed, patients had post-COVID samples drawn a median roughly 97 days later (range 35 to 161). At a median approximately 76 days (range 14 to 241) after dose two, post-vaccine samples were obtained.

Cultured CD4+ T-cell DNA underwent Oncomine TCR Beta short-read sequencing. The source of extracted genomic DNA was cultured CD4+ T cells. MiXCR, run by TCRdb on the PCR reads, gives a single entry per CDR3 protein. Among 8,500 to 13,000 distinct CDR3 sequences listed, about 27% were seen once. This CDR3 comprises 15 residues. Germline assignment: CDR1 MNHEY and CDR2 SVGAGI. The V end lost 0 bases, the J end lost 0 bases, and 7 bases lay between the germline ends. Specified treatment: roughly nine-day PBMC culture with coronavirus spike peptide pools or control peptides (ViraFEST assay). From the unexposed donor, CD4+ T cells were collected ahead of the COVID-19 pandemic (2011-2018). This clonotype was seen a handful of times. Its specificity is not known.

This clonotype originated in a human donor in good health. This sequence joins TRBV6-5 and TRBJ2-3; D is unclear. The specimen sequenced was CD4+ T cells from blood, cultured in vitro. The CDR3 region has the DNA TGTGCCAGCAGTTACTCCGTGACTAGCACAGATACGCAGTATTTT. Translation: CASSYSVTSTDTQYF.